This T cell receptor beta chain appears in the sequencing data of a study of OX40 agonist ivuxolimab in advanced cancers. Looking at the study overall: Ivuxolimab was an agonistic, fully human IgG2 monoclonal antibody directed against OX40 (CD134), a costimulatory receptor. Intravenous ivuxolimab was administered to patients every 2 weeks at six dose levels: 0.01, 0.1, 0.3, 1.5, 3 and 10 mg/kg. Among the 50 to 55 dose-escalation patients, about 19 had hepatocellular carcinoma, approximately 15 melanoma, 9 renal cell carcinoma and 9 head and neck cancer. In the dose-escalation cohort, roughly 80% of patients were male, and the mean age was around 60 years, with a range of roughly 20 to 79. Prior anti-PD-1, anti-PD-L1 or anti-CTLA-4 therapy was permitted, and checkpoint inhibitors had been received by about two fifths of dose-escalation patients. Partial responses occurred in three dose-escalation patients: two with cutaneous melanoma and one with hepatocellular carcinoma. Peripheral TCRbeta sequencing was intended to test whether TCR sequence diversity was altered and clonal T-cell expansion was caused by ivuxolimab. The paper covers the monotherapy dose-escalation part of the phase I ivuxolimab trial, which included N of about 50 patients.

Patients with autoimmune disease history or receiving systemic immunosuppression were excluded from the trial. Peripheral blood for TCR sequencing was collected from all dose cohorts at baseline, on cycle 4 day 1, and on cycle 7 day 1. The samples were taken from a phase I, first-in-human, multicenter, open-label dose-escalation trial of ivuxolimab. The trial enrolled adults with locally advanced or metastatic head and neck squamous cell, hepatocellular, melanoma or renal cell carcinoma. Before TCR sequencing, CD4+ T cells and CD8+ T cells from peripheral blood were sorted into separate populations. Genomic DNA was extracted from sorted cells for sequencing of the TCRbeta CDR3 region. The immunoSEQ Assay was used to sequence the TCRbeta CDR3 regions. Drawn from immuneACCESS, this table holds only the in-frame rearrangements with V and J called that TCRdb kept. Clones are partly lost; checked studies trace under half to an unresolved V gene and leave the rest unexplained. The sample table contains approximately 82,000 clones; only one count was recorded for around 88% of them. The ten largest account for 0.75% to 0.9% of the sample.

A note on this clone: The antigen it binds to is not known. No much larger clonotype is one base removed from it; base qualities were not supplied.

The cysteine opens and the phenylalanine closes a CDR3 of 15 amino acids. Here the CDR3 DNA is all that survives: 45 bases in frame from base 1. Taken from the germline V gene, the CDR1 and CDR2 loops are MNHNS and SASEGT. V loses 2 bases, J loses 3 bases, and the germline ends lie 11 bases apart. What the authors observed across the whole study: At doses from 0.1 to 3.0 mg/kg, clonal expansion was seen in both CD4+ and CD8+ blood T cells between baseline and week 6. The antigen specificity of the peripheral T cells that underwent clonal expansion was not determined. After ivuxolimab, CD8+ T cells had more expanded clones than CD4+ T cells on average. Low levels of normalized T-cell clonal expansion were also seen in some patients who did not respond. In the 0.1-3.0 mg/kg groups, partial responders were among the patients with the lowest normalized peripheral clonal expansion, particularly in CD8+ T cells.

The sequenced sample was CD4+ or CD8+ T cells sorted from blood, obtained in a trial of the OX40 agonist ivuxolimab. The origin of this receptor is an adult with an advanced solid tumor such as melanoma, head and neck, liver or kidney cancer. The sequence links TRBV6-1 to TRBJ1-5, and possibly TRBD1, on 5 matching bases. The DNA sequence is TGTGCCAGCAGTGAATCGGGAGGGGTCAATCAGCCCCAGCATTTT. Its coded protein is CASSESGGVNQPQHF.